The clone carrying this T cell receptor (beta chain) was counted many times. Original methodology: By means of reference gene primer amplification, nucleated cell counts were estimated. The assay was immunoSEQ multiplex PCR, and TCRdb's table has in-frame clones only and misses some. Clone size and V and J calls were adopted from that table, with D and trimming inferred from the DNA. The data show about 80,000 clones, around 90% seen once. This sample is drawn from a study of blood T cell repertoires in COVID-19. The wider study: T cells, B-cell-depleted T cells, or PBMCs provided the cDNA or gDNA that served as material.

The CDR3 covers 15 residues. Losses at the gene ends were 5 bases for V and 8 bases for J; bases not matched to a gene: 9. The V gene's germline CDR1 is SEHNR and CDR2 FQNEAQ (reference sequence). Sequencing used peripheral blood. This TCR was recovered from a woman older than 75 with active or convalescent COVID-19. The chain uses TRBV7-9 and TRBJ2-1, with 10 bases that match TRBD1. Here the CDR3 DNA reads TGTGCCAGCAGCCACGGACAGGGGGAAAGGGATGAGCAGTTCTTC. Amino acids: CASSHGQGERDEQFF.